The TCR beta chain described here comes from a study of shared clonotypes between healthy human individuals. TCRdb keeps only in-frame clones here, not all; method: immunoSEQ multiplex PCR. Of roughly 1,600,000 clones listed, 98% to 99% were seen once; the top ten hold approximately 0.38%. With 4 bases removed from V and 0 bases from J, the gap between germline ends came to 13 bases. The CDR3 length is 15 residues. The germline V gene encodes CDR1 LGHNA and CDR2 YSLEER. The sample comprised naive CD4+ T cells sorted from blood. The subset denotes: CD45RA+ positively selected. The chain joins TRBV4-3 to TRBJ2-7; D remains ambiguous. This receptor was obtained from a man between 25 and 39 years old in good health. The CDR3 is CASSLQWQNSYEQYF. Here the CDR3 DNA reads TGCGCCAGCAGCCTTCAATGGCAGAACTCCTACGAGCAGTACTTC.